These 11 T cell receptor beta chains were sequenced from one sample in a study of Ad26.COV2.S vaccination and SARS-CoV-2 variants. Treatment meaning: some 20 received Ad26.COV2.S at low or high dose, single or two shots; roughly five received placebo; per-sample allocation not given. Specimen acquisition occurred on day 63 following the initial vaccine or placebo injection. Repertoires were generated with immunoSEQ multiplex PCR, while TCRdb's copy carries only in-frame clones and drops some. The sample consists of 300,000 to 500,000 clones, less than 90% of them appearing once. The source was peripheral blood, collected in a trial of Ad26.COV2.S vaccine versus placebo. These receptor sequences come from a person between 18 and 65 years old who received the Ad26.COV2.S COVID-19 vaccine or a placebo.

The table lists this clone with a few counts. DNA of the CDR3: TGTGCCAGCAGCACCCGGGAGGGCACTAACTATGGCTACACCTTC. Its protein product is CASSTREGTNYGYTF. This chain joins TRBV9 and TRBJ1-2; D is ambiguous. Germline V gene sequence: CDR1 SGDLS, CDR2 YYNGEE. Between the trimmed V and J ends, which lost 4 bases and 0 bases, there was a span of 13 bases. The CDR3 has 15 amino acids.

The V call is TRBV9, the J call TRBJ2-1, with 14 bases identical to TRBD2. This CDR3 spans 16 amino acids. Trimming removed 0 bases from V and 9 bases from J; junction bases left unmatched: 5. CDR1 SGDLS and CDR2 YYNGEE come from the germline V gene. CDR3 sequence reads: CASSVGLAGGIGEQFF. The CDR3 DNA reads TGTGCCAGCAGCGTAGGACTAGCGGGGGGGATAGGTGAGCAGTTCTTC.

Comment on this clone: The identical CDR3 is also encoded by other nucleotide sequences in the sample. The chain employs TRBV5-1 and TRBJ1-3; weak D call: TRBD1 (6 bases). Trimming shortened V by 0 bases and J by 0 bases, and 10 bases separated the two germline ends. Per germline, CDR1 SGHRS and CDR2 YFSETQ. CDR3 length: 16 amino acids. CDR3 region: CASSLEGGLSGNTIYF. The CDR3 nucleotides read TGCGCCAGCAGCTTGGAAGGGGGGCTCTCTGGAAACACCATATATTTT.

The chain has TRBV7-9 and TRBJ2-5, with 7 bases matching TRBD1. Germline V gene data show CDR1 as SEHNR and CDR2 as FQNEAQ (reference sequence). This CDR3 is built from 15 residues. V trimming: 5 bases; J trimming: 4 bases; junction bases outside the gene matches: 10. The CDR3 here is CASSARQGWSETQYF. The CDR3 DNA reads as TGTGCCAGCAGCGCCCGACAGGGTTGGTCAGAGACCCAGTACTTC. Combining the CDR3 with reference TRBV7-9 and TRBJ2-5 gives the whole variable domain DTGVSQNPRHKITKRGQNVTFRCDPISEHNRLYWYRQTLGQGPEFLTYFQNEAQLEKSRLLSDRFSAERPKGSFSTLEIQRTEQGDSAMYLCASSARQGWSETQYFGPGTRLLVL.

V and J are TRBV7-8 and TRBJ2-3; D is undetermined. V was cut by 3 bases and J by 1 base, with 8 bases left in between. The CDR3 loop spans 14 amino acids. CDR1 and CDR2 (germline): SGHVS, FQNEAQ. CDR3 region: CASSFTVGTDTQYF. The CDR3 DNA reads TGTGCCAGCAGCTTTACAGTGGGCACAGATACGCAGTATTTT. Using reference TRBV7-8 and TRBJ2-3 for the parts outside the CDR3, the full variable domain is GAGVSQSPRYKVAKRGQDVALRCDPISGHVSLFWYQQALGQGPEFLTYFQNEAQLDKSGLPSDRFFAERPEGSVSTLKIQRTQQEDSAVYLCASSFTVGTDTQYFGPGTRLTVL.

This sequence joins TRBV6-5 and TRBJ1-6; D is unresolved. Germline V gene lookup returns CDR1 MNHEY and CDR2 SVGAGI. With 8 bases removed from V and 0 bases from J, the gap between germline ends came to 5 bases. The CDR3 is made up of 13 amino acids. CDR3 sequence (DNA): TGTGCCAGCCGGAGCTCCTATAATTCACCCCTCCACTTT. Its translation is CASRSSYNSPLHF.

The V and J genes are TRBV5-1 and TRBJ1-2; D unresolved. The CDR3 is 11 amino acids. Germline CDR1 and CDR2: SGHRS and YFSETQ. The V and J ends lost 7 bases and 1 base respectively, with 5 bases between them. As DNA, the CDR3 is TGCGCCAGCCACGATAACTATGGCTACACCTTC. Amino acids: CASHDNYGYTF.

The CDR3 sequence: CASSDISHYGYTF. The DNA for the CDR3 is TGTGCCAGCAGTGATATCTCCCACTATGGCTACACCTTC. This chain uses TRBV6-1 with TRBJ1-2; D remains ambiguous. This CDR3 contains 13 residues. Germline CDR1 and CDR2: MNHNS and SASEGT. V was trimmed by 3 bases and J by 3 bases, leaving 8 bases between them.

The chain links TRBV6-6 to TRBJ2-1, with 8 nucleotides matching TRBD2. The CDR3 is 17 amino acids. The germline CDR1 and CDR2 sequences are MNHNY and SVGAGI (reference sequence). The V gene end was trimmed by 5 bases and the J gene end by 5 bases; junction bases not matched to a gene: 14. The CDR3 DNA reads TGTGCCAGCAGTCTCCGCCGGCGGGGGGCGGACGACAATGAGCAGTTCTTC. Its protein is CASSLRRRGADDNEQFF.

In this sample, this clone turned up once. V gene TRBV11-3 combines with J gene TRBJ2-7; D is unclear. Germline CDR1 and CDR2: SGHNT and YENEEA. The CDR3 is 14 residues long. Trimming shortened V by 5 bases and J by 6 bases, and 17 bases separated the two germline ends. The CDR3 DNA is TGTGCCAGCAGCCCCCGGGCGAACGGAGCCGAGCAGTACTTC. Residues: CASSPRANGAEQYF.

This clone was recorded once. The chain has TRBV3-1 (or the pseudogene TRBV3-2) and TRBJ2-7; 8 nucleotides line up with TRBD2. J lost 0 bases, V lost 8 bases, and 6 bases had no gene match. The germline CDR1 and CDR2 sequences are LGHDT and YNNKEL (reference sequence). CDR3 length: 14 residues. Here the CDR3 reads CASVGRGASYEQYF. CDR3 in DNA: TGTGCCAGCGTCGGGCGGGGGGCCTCCTACGAGCAGTACTTC.